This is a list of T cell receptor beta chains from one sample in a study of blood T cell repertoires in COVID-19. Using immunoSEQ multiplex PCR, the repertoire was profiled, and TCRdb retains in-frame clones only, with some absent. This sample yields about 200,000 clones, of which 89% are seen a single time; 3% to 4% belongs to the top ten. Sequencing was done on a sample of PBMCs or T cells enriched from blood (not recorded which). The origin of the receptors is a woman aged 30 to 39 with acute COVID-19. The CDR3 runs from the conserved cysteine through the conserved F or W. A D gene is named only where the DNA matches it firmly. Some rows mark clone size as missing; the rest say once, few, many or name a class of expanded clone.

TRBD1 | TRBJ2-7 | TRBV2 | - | CASSGVGTGGHEQYF | TGTGCCAGCTCGGGGGTTGGGACAGGGGGGCACGAGCAGTACTTC
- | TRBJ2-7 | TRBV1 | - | CTSSHSGVSIEQYF | TGCACCAGCAGCCATAGCGGGGTTTCAATCGAGCAGTACTTC
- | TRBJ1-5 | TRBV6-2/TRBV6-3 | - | CASSYSGGSLADQPQHF | TGTGCCAGCAGTTACTCCGGAGGCTCCCTAGCCGATCAGCCCCAGCATTTT
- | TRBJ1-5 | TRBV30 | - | CAWSVGEGQPQHF | TGTGCCTGGAGTGTCGGGGAGGGTCAGCCCCAGCATTTT
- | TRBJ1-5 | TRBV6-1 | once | CASSEDEIGQPQHF | TGTGCCAGCAGTGAAGACGAGATTGGTCAGCCCCAGCATTTT
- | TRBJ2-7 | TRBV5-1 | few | CASSSTYSYEQYF | TGCGCCAGCAGCTCGACATATTCCTACGAGCAGTACTTC
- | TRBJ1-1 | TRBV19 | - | CASSIALSPGTEAFF | TGTGCCAGTAGTATAGCCCTGTCCCCGGGGACTGAAGCTTTCTTT
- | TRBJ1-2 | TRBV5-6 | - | CASSPKTGYGYTF | TGTGCCAGCAGCCCCAAGACAGGCTATGGCTACACCTTC
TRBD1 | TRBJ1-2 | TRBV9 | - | CASSVSGTGGAGDGYTF | TGTGCCAGCAGCGTTTCCGGAACAGGGGGCGCAGGCGATGGCTACACCTTC
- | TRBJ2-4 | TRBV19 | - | CASSTPGKGKNIQYF | TGTGCCAGTAGTACCCCGGGTAAGGGGAAAAACATTCAGTACTTC
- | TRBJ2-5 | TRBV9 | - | CASSVGAAIRETQYF | TGTGCCAGCAGCGTAGGGGCAGCCATAAGAGAGACCCAGTACTTC
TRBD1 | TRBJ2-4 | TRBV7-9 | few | CASSQAGGRNIQYF | TGTGCCAGCAGCCAGGCAGGGGGTAGAAACATTCAGTACTTC
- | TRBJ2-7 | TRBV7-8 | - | CASSLGTRQELYEQYF | TGTGCCAGCAGCTTAGGGACTCGACAGGAACTCTACGAGCAGTACTTC
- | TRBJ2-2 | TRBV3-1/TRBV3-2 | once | CASSQRRGAASGELFF | TGTGCCAGCAGCCAACGGCGCGGGGCAGCCTCCGGGGAGCTGTTTTTT
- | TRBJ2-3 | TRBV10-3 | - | CAISESMARTDTQYF | TGTGCCATCAGTGAGTCAATGGCCCGCACAGATACGCAGTATTTT
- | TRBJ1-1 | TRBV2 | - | CASSESREAEAFF | TGTGCCAGCAGTGAATCCAGGGAGGCTGAAGCTTTCTTT
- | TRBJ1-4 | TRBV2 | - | CASSEYRDNGEKLFF | TGTGCCAGCAGTGAATACCGGGACAACGGTGAAAAACTGTTTTTT
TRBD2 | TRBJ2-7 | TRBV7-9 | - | CASSPPGGAYEQYF | TGTGCCAGCAGCCCTCCGGGAGGGGCCTACGAGCAGTACTTC
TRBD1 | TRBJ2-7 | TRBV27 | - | CASSLKGAYSYEQYF | TGTGCCAGCAGTTTAAAGGGGGCCTACTCCTACGAGCAGTACTTC
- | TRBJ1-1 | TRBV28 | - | CASSLRQVREAFF | TGTGCCAGCAGTTTACGACAGGTTCGCGAAGCTTTCTTT
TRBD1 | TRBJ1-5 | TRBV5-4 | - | CASSVGQGGQPQHF | TGTGCCAGCAGCGTCGGACAGGGAGGCCAGCCCCAGCATTTT
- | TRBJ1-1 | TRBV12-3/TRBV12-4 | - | CASSKLQGEAFF | TGTGCCAGCAGCAAACTACAGGGAGAGGCTTTCTTT
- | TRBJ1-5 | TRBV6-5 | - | CASRVGASQPQHF | TGTGCCAGCAGGGTGGGGGCAAGTCAGCCCCAGCATTTT
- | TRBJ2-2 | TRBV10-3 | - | CAISGGTYTGELFF | TGTGCCATCAGTGGGGGGACATACACCGGGGAGCTGTTTTTT
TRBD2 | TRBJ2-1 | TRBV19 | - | CASSTSGGTYNEQFF | TGTGCCAGTTCCACTAGCGGGGGGACCTACAATGAGCAGTTCTTC